This record concerns one TCR beta chain sequence. The data are from a study of cytomegalovirus exposure and HLA in healthy donors. V shed 0 bases and J shed 1 base, with 13 bases lying between them. This CDR3 has 16 amino acids. CDR1 is SGHNT, CDR2 YYREEE, per germline (reference sequence). Primers included in the PCR were 60 Vbeta and 13 Jbeta primers. TCRdb's copy holds only in-frame clones and misses some; the assay was immunoSEQ multiplex PCR. The sample has some 130,000 clones; roughly four fifths are singletons. This sequence joins TRBV5-4 and TRBJ1-2; D gene unclear. Source material: PBMCs. The sequence was obtained from a female donor in good health and CMV-seropositive. The CDR3, as DNA: TGTGCCAGCAGCTTGGGGGGAGGCTCAATTAACTATGGCTACACCTTC. Translating gives CASSLGGGSINYGYTF.